This T cell receptor (beta chain) derives from a study of blood T cell repertoires in COVID-19. Assay used: immunoSEQ multiplex PCR; TCRdb lists only in-frame clones, some missing. The sample has some 150,000 clones, roughly 84% seen once. The CDR3 consists of 14 residues. The V and J ends lost 6 bases and 4 bases respectively, with 12 bases between them. From germline, CDR1 is MGHDK and CDR2 SYGVNS. The chain carries TRBV25-1 and TRBJ2-2, with D maybe TRBD2 (6 bases). Sequencing input: peripheral blood. This TCR came from a woman aged 60-75 years with acute or convalescent COVID-19. This chain's CDR3 is CASSPREITGELFF. The CDR3 DNA is TGTGCCAGCAGCCCCCGGGAGATCACCGGGGAGCTGTTTTTT.